What follows is one TCR beta chain and its context. Its target is not known. The germline V and J ends were trimmed by 6 bases and 4 bases, with 25 bases remaining between them. Germline lookup yields CDR1 SGHAT and CDR2 FQDESV (reference sequence). The CDR3 sequence is 18 residues long. As the method for making TCR beta libraries, quantitative 5'-RACE with molecular barcodes was used. One entry per CDR3 protein, called by TCRdb with MiXCR from the 5' RACE reads. The sample contains about 200,000 distinct CDR3 sequences, more than 10% of which appear only once. This sample was taken from a study of CD8 T cells in ankylosing spondylitis. Study findings and constraints: Blood from ankylosing spondylitis patients appeared to carry a characteristic roughly eight-variant TCR beta motif. Clones linked with disease were CD8+ and fairly uncommon in the peripheral blood.

The chain uses TRBV11-1 and TRBJ2-4; either TRBD1 or TRBD2 may supply D (6 bases each). What was sequenced was blood, either unsorted or a sorted T cell fraction (not recorded which). The sequence came from a male donor with ankylosing spondylitis or in good health (not recorded which). As DNA, the CDR3 is TGTGCCAGCAGGGACAGTGCCGGGGGAGGAACTGTTAAAAACATTCAGTACTTC. Translating gives CASRDSAGGGTVKNIQYF.